The present TCR beta chain was sequenced within a study of a mutant IDH1 vaccine in newly diagnosed glioma. Across the whole study: The therapy given earlier, which was standard therapy, consisted of radiotherapy, temozolomide, or both, and most of the patients received both.

Time point denoted: week 47, end of study. Doses of 300 ug of mutant IDH1 20-mer peptide were given with topical imiquimod. Sequencing used immunoSEQ multiplex PCR; TCRdb keeps in-frame clones, though not all of them. This sample has 84,000 or so clones, with 81% found just once. The V gene end was trimmed by 4 bases and the J gene end by 4 bases; junction bases not matched to a gene: 9. The germline V gene has CDR1 LGHNA and CDR2 YSLEER. There are 15 residues in the CDR3. Remarks on this clone: As yet, its antigen is unknown.

Specimen: PBMCs, collected from a glioma patient whose treatment included an IDH1 peptide vaccine. This clonotype was sampled from a man aged 35-49 years with glioma. The chain combines TRBV4-3 with TRBJ2-7, with TRBD2 identical over 8 bases. CDR3 protein: CASSPSTGGLYEQYF. The CDR3, as DNA: TGCGCCAGCAGCCCTTCGACGGGGGGGCTATACGAGCAGTACTTC.